This entry lists 13 T cell receptor beta chains sequenced from one sample in a study of T cells in tumors after PD-1 blockade. The method was immunoSEQ multiplex PCR; TCRdb's version includes in-frame clones alone and lacks a portion of them. The table lists approximately 45,000 clones, more than 60% of them singletons, with approximately 8.3% in the top ten. The sample consisted of PBMCs, taken before anti-PD-1 therapy. All receptors derive from a human donor with advanced basal cell or squamous cell carcinoma (not recorded which).

This clone has a single count. This chain joins TRBV7-8 and TRBJ2-7; D call uncertain. V was shortened by 5 bases and J by 2 bases, with 16 bases between the two germline ends. CDR1 and CDR2 from the germline V gene are SGHVS and FQNEAQ. This CDR3 contains 15 residues. The CDR3 DNA follows: TGTGCCAGCAGCAAAAACCCTAGTCTCCCCTACGAGCAGTACTTC. Translated, it gives CASSKNPSLPYEQYF.

The chain has TRBV5-1 and TRBJ1-5; D might be TRBD1 (6 bases). Germline assignment: CDR1 SGHRS and CDR2 YFSETQ. Trimming pared 2 bases from V and 6 bases from J, leaving 12 bases between. The CDR3 runs to 14 residues. The CDR3 DNA follows: TGCGCCAGCAGCTTTGGGGGCGACGGTCAGCCCCAGCATTTT. It codes for CASSFGGDGQPQHF.

J is TRBJ2-2 and V is TRBV6-5; 7 positions match TRBD1. The CDR3 length is 15 residues. CDR1 and CDR2 (germline): MNHEY, SVGAGI. After removal of 5 bases from V and 1 base from J, the junction contained 4 bases not matched to a gene. CDR3 nucleotides: TGTGCCAGCAGTATCTGGACAGGGAACACCGGGGAGCTGTTTTTT. This codes for CASSIWTGNTGELFF.

The V gene is TRBV7-2, the J gene TRBJ1-5; TRBD1 might be the D (6 bases). Trimming removed 1 base at V and 3 bases at J, with 16 bases between. Germline CDR1 reads SGHTA; CDR2 reads FQGNSA. The CDR3 spans 17 residues. In nucleotides, the CDR3 is TGTGCCAGCAGCTTAGAGCTGGGGGCAGGGATCAATCAGCCCCAGCATTTT. Its translation: CASSLELGAGINQPQHF.

The V gene is TRBV2, the J gene TRBJ1-2; D perhaps matches TRBD1 (5 bases). The CDR3 loop spans 13 amino acids. Germline V gives CDR1 SNHLY, CDR2 FYNNEI. V lost 9 bases and J lost 10, with 21 bases in between. The CDR3, as DNA: TGTGCCAGTTTGGGGGTCCCAGACCAGTCCTACACCTTC. This codes for CASLGVPDQSYTF.

This chain joins TRBV10-3 and TRBJ2-1; TRBD2 matches 7 bases. The CDR3 runs to 16 residues. V shed 10 bases and J 5 bases; nucleotides not matched to a gene: 17. CDR1 is ENHRY, CDR2 SYGVKD, per germline. CDR3: CATRAIVAGANNEQFF. The DNA for the CDR3 is TGTGCCACCCGGGCCATCGTAGCGGGCGCGAACAATGAGCAGTTCTTC.

V is TRBV19 and J is TRBJ1-2, with D perhaps TRBD1 (6 bases). The CDR3 loop spans 12 amino acids. Germline loops: CDR1 LNHDA, CDR2 SQIVND (reference sequence). V was clipped by 7 bases and J by 8 bases, with 14 bases between them. CDR3 amino acids: CASNPGALGYTF. The CDR3 DNA follows: TGTGCCAGTAATCCGGGGGCTCTCGGCTACACCTTC.

The gene calls are TRBV24-1 and TRBJ2-5; a weak D match, TRBD1 (6 bases). Germline CDR1 is KGHDR and CDR2 is SFDVKD. The CDR3 has 15 amino acids. V lost 3 bases, J lost 7 bases, and 17 bases lay in between. The CDR3 coding sequence is TGTGCCACCAGTGATCCACAGGGTTTTTCTTGGACCCAGTACTTC. Translated, it gives CATSDPQGFSWTQYF.

The rearrangement joins TRBV18 to TRBJ1-4; D may be TRBD1 (6 bases). CDR1 KGHSH and CDR2 LQKENI come from the germline V gene. The CDR3 totals 16 residues. V was cut by 3 bases and J by 3 bases, with 14 bases left in between. The CDR3 nucleotides are TGTGCCAGCTCACCTATCCGACAGGCGCCTAATGAAAAACTGTTTTTT. This sequence encodes CASSPIRQAPNEKLFF.

The table lists this clone with a few counts. This sequence joins TRBV27 and TRBJ1-6, with TRBD1 identical over 7 bases. CDR1 and CDR2 (germline): MNHEY, SMNVEV (reference sequence). The V gene end was trimmed by 4 bases and the J gene end by 5 bases; junction bases not matched to a gene: 11. The CDR3 is 17 amino acids. DNA for the CDR3: TGTGCCAGCAGTTCCCTCATGACAGGGCGCAATAATTCACCCCTCCACTTT. It yields the protein CASSSLMTGRNNSPLHF.

The chain couples TRBV6-5 to TRBJ1-2; no clear D gene. V lost 0 bases and J 6 bases, leaving 8 bases between the germline ends. CDR3 size: 13 residues. Germline values: CDR1 MNHEY, CDR2 SVGAGI. The CDR3 here is CASSYSTFDGYTF. The CDR3 nucleotides read TGTGCCAGCAGTTACTCGACTTTCGATGGCTACACCTTC.

This clone was detected only a few times. CDR3 in amino acids: CASSVGADSPLHF. DNA of the CDR3: TGTGCCAGCAGTGTAGGGGCGGATTCACCCCTCCACTTT. J is TRBJ1-6 and V is TRBV25-1, with D possibly matching TRBD1 (5 bases). The CDR3 length is 13 residues. With 4 bases removed from V and 8 bases from J, the gap between germline ends came to 9 bases. CDR1 MGHDK and CDR2 SYGVNS come from the germline V gene.

The gene calls are TRBV7-8 and TRBJ2-7, with TRBD1 identical over 8 bases. From germline, CDR1 is SGHVS and CDR2 FQNEAQ. The CDR3 extends over 15 amino acids. Trimming at V came to 1 base and at J to 3 bases, leaving 5 bases not matched to a gene. The CDR3 DNA is TGTGCCAGCAGCTTAGGGACAGGGTCTAACTACGAGCAGTACTTC. It encodes CASSLGTGSNYEQYF.